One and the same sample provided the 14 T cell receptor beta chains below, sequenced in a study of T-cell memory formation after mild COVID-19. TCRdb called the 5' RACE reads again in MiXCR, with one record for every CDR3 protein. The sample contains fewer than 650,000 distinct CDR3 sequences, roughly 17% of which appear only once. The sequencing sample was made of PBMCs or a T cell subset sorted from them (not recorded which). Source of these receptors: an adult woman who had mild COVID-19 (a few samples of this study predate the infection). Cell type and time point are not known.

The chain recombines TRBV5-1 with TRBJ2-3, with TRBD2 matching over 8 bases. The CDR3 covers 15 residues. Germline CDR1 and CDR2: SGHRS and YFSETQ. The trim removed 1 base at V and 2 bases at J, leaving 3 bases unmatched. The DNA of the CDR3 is TGCGCCAGCAGCTTGCAAGCGGGGGTCACAGATACGCAGTATTTT. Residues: CASSLQAGVTDTQYF.

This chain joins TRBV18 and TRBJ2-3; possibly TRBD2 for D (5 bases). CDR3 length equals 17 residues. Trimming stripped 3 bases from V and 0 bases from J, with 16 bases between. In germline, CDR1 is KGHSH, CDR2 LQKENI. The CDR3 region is CASSPWRRGSSTDTQYF. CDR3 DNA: TGTGCCAGCTCACCCTGGAGGCGCGGGTCTAGCACAGATACGCAGTATTTT.

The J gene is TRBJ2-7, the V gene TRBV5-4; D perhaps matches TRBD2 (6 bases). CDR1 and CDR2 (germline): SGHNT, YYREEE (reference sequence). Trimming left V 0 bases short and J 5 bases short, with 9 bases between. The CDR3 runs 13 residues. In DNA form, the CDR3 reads TGTGCCAGCAGCTTGGTAACGGGAGACGAGCAGTACTTC. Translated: CASSLVTGDEQYF.

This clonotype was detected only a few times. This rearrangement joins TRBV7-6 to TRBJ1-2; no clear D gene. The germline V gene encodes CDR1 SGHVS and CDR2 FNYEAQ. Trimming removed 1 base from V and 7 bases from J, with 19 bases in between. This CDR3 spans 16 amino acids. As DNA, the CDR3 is TGTGCCAGCAGCTTAGGGATAGGTACTTCCGAGGGTGGCTACACCTTC. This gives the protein CASSLGIGTSEGGYTF. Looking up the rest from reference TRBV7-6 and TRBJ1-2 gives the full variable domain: GAGVSQSPRYKVTKRGQDVALRCDPISGHVSLYWYRQALGQGPEFLTYFNYEAQQDKSGLPNDRFSAERPEGSISTLTIQRTEQRDSAMYRCASSLGIGTSEGGYTFGSGTRLTVV.

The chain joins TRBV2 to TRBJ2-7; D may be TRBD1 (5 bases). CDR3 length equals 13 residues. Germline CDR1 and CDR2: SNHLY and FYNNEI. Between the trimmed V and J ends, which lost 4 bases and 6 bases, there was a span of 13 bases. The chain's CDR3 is CASSVRAGGEQYF. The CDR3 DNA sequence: TGTGCCAGCAGTGTCAGGGCTGGTGGCGAGCAGTACTTC.

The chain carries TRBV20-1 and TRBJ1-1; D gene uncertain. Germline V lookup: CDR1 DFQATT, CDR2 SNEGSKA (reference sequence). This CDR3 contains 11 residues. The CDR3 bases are TGCAGCGCCCCATGGGCCGCTGAAGCTTTCTTT. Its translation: CSAPWAAEAFF.

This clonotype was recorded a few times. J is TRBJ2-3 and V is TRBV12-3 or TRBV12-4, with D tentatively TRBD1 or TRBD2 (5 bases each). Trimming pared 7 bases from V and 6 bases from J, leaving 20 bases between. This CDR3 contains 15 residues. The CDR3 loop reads CASNHLRDASDTQYF. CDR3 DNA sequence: TGTGCCAGCAACCACCTCCGGGACGCGAGCGATACGCAGTATTTT.

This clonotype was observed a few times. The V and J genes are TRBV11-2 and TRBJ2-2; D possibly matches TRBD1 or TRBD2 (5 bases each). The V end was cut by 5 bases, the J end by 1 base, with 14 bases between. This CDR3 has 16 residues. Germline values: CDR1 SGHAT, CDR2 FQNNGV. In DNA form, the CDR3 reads TGTGCCAGCAGCCGGGGACGGACTCGGAACACCGGGGAGCTGTTTTTT. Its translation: CASSRGRTRNTGELFF. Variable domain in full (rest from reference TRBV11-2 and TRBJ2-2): EAGVAQSPRYKIIEKRQSVAFWCNPISGHATLYWYQQILGQGPKLLIQFQNNGVVDDSQLPKDRFSAERLKGVDSTLKIQPAKLEDSAVYLCASSRGRTRNTGELFFGEGSRLTVL.

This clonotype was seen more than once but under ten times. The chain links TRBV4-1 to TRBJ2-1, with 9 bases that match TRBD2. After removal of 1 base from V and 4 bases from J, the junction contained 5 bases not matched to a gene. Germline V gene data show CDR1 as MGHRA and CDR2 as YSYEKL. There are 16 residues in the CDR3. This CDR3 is CASSQVRLAVYNEQFF. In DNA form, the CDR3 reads TGCGCCAGCAGCCAAGTACGACTAGCGGTATACAATGAGCAGTTCTTC.

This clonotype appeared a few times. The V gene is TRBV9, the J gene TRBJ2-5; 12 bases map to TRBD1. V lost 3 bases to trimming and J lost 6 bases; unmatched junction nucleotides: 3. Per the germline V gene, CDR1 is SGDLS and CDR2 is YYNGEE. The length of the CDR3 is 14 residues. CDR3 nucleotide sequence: TGTGCCAGCAGCGGGGGACAGGGGGCGAAGACCCAGTACTTC. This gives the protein CASSGGQGAKTQYF.

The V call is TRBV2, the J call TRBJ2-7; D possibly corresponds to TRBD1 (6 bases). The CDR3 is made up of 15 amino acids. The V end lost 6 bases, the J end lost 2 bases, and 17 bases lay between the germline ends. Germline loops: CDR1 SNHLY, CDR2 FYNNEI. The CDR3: CASSYGQGHTYEQYF. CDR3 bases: TGTGCCAGCAGCTACGGGCAGGGGCACACCTACGAGCAGTACTTC. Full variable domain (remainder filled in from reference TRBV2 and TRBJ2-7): EPEVTQTPSHQVTQMGQEVILRCVPISNHLYFYWYRQILGQKVEFLVSFYNNEISEKSEIFDDQFSVERPDGSNFTLKIRSTKLEDSAMYFCASSYGQGHTYEQYFGPGTRLTVT.

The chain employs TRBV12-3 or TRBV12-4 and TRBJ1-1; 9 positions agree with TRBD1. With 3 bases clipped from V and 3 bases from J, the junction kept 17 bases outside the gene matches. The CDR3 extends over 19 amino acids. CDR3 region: CASSFSLGTGGEYDTEAFF. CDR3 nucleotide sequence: TGTGCCAGCAGTTTTAGCCTCGGAACAGGGGGCGAATACGACACTGAAGCTTTCTTT.

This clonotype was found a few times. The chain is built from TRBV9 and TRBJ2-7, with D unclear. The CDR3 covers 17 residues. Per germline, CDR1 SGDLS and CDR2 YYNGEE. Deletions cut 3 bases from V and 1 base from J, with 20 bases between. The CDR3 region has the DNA TGTGCCAGCAGCGGCTACGGACGGACCGTCGGTTCCTACGAGCAGTACTTC. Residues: CASSGYGRTVGSYEQYF.

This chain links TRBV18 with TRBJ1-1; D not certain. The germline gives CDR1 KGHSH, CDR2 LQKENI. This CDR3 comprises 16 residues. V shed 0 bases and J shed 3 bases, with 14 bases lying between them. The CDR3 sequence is CASSPPVEIADTEAFF. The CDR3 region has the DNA TGTGCCAGCTCACCACCGGTGGAGATCGCGGACACTGAAGCTTTCTTT.